Listed here are 19 T cell receptor beta chains from one sample, sequenced in a study of beta chain features in type 1 diabetes. Study results and limitations: Moderately but significantly shorter TCRB CDR3s were found in Type 1 diabetes patients in all four CD4+ subsets.

Their cognate antigens are unknown. As every portion of the isolated RNA was reverse transcribed, the sequencing read expressed TCRB transcripts. Measured with immunoSEQ multiplex PCR; TCRdb has only the in-frame clones, and not every one. The data contain a few hundred thousand clones, around 12% of them singletons. Specimen: naive CD4+ T cells from blood. These receptors were collected from a woman younger than 35 with type 1 diabetes.

In its sample, this clone was seen a few times. The chain recombines TRBV5-1 with TRBJ1-2; possibly TRBD1 for D (5 bases). Germline V lookup: CDR1 SGHRS, CDR2 YFSETQ. The V end was cut by 6 bases, the J end by 4 bases, with 13 bases between. The CDR3 runs 13 residues. This chain's CDR3 is CASTTDLAYGYTF. The CDR3 coding sequence is TGCGCCAGCACGACAGACCTGGCCTATGGCTACACCTTC. The full variable domain, completed using reference TRBV5-1 and TRBJ1-2, is KAGVTQTPRYLIKTRGQQVTLSCSPISGHRSVSWYQQTPGQGLQFLFEYFSETQRNKGNFPGRFSGRQFSNSRSEMNVSTLELGDSALYLCASTTDLAYGYTFGSGTRLTVV.

Only a few counts were recorded for this clone. This chain links TRBV5-1 with TRBJ2-1, with 11 bases matching TRBD2. The CDR3 runs to 15 residues. V was pared by 4 bases and J by 10 bases, with 10 bases of the junction left unmatched. Germline CDR1 is SGHRS and CDR2 is YFSETQ. The CDR3 bases are TGCGCCAGCAGCCCCGGGACTAGCGGCCGTTCAGAGCAGTTCTTC. Amino acids: CASSPGTSGRSEQFF.

This sequence joins TRBV2 and TRBJ2-7; 14 bases are shared with TRBD2. Germline V lookup: CDR1 SNHLY, CDR2 FYNNEI. The CDR3 loop spans 15 amino acids. The V and J ends lost 7 bases and 6 bases, in that order; junction bases with no gene match: 8. The CDR3 DNA is TGTGCCAGCACTGGAGGGACTAGCGGGGGCGGCGAGCAGTACTTC. Translation gives CASTGGTSGGGEQYF.

The CDR3, as DNA: TGTGCCAGCAGTTCCCCACCGGGACTAGCGGGATCTGGGGCCAACGTCCTGACTTTC. It specifies CASSSPPGLAGSGANVLTF. This sequence joins TRBV27 and TRBJ2-6; the match to TRBD2 covers 13 bases. The CDR3 has 19 amino acids. V shed 4 bases and J 1 base; nucleotides not matched to a gene: 7. CDR1 and CDR2 (germline): MNHEY, SMNVEV (reference sequence).

The chain recombines TRBV7-9 with TRBJ2-1, with TRBD2 matching 7 bases. The CDR3 is 19 amino acids. Trimming at V came to 5 bases and at J to 8 bases, leaving 24 bases not matched to a gene. The germline CDR1 and CDR2 sequences are SEHNR and FQNEAQ (reference sequence). The CDR3 is CASSPQIPLADLRRDEQFF. CDR3 bases: TGTGCCAGCAGCCCCCAAATCCCCCTAGCGGACCTGAGAAGAGATGAGCAGTTCTTC. The variable domain in full, with the rest retrieved from reference TRBV7-9 and TRBJ2-1, is DTGVSQNPRHKITKRGQNVTFRCDPISEHNRLYWYRQTLGQGPEFLTYFQNEAQLEKSRLLSDRFSAERPKGSFSTLEIQRTEQGDSAMYLCASSPQIPLADLRRDEQFFGPGTRLTVL.

This clone has only a few counts. This sequence joins TRBV14 and TRBJ2-7, with D uncertain. CDR3 size: 11 residues. Germline-derived CDR1 and CDR2 are SGHDN and FVKESK. The V end was cut by 1 base, the J end by 6 bases, with 4 bases between. The CDR3 sequence is CASSQGAEQYF. The CDR3 nucleotides read TGTGCCAGCAGCCAAGGCGCCGAGCAGTACTTC.

The V and J genes are TRBV25-1 and TRBJ2-7; tentatively, D is TRBD1 (5 bases). Germline-derived CDR1 and CDR2 are MGHDK and SYGVNS. The germline V and J ends were trimmed by 1 base and 5 bases, with 21 bases remaining between them. The CDR3 spans 17 residues. The CDR3 sequence: CASSESGQGPLGDEQYF. CDR3 nucleotides: TGTGCCAGCAGTGAATCGGGCCAGGGCCCTTTAGGGGACGAGCAGTACTTC.

This clone was seen more than once but under ten times. This sequence joins TRBV28 and TRBJ1-1, with D possibly TRBD1 on 6 matching bases. CDR1 is MDHEN and CDR2 is SYDVKM in the germline V gene. V was cut by 5 bases and J by 7 bases, with 14 bases left in between. The CDR3 spans 13 residues. CDR3 protein: CASSTGRLGEAFF. In nucleotides, the CDR3 is TGTGCCAGCAGTACAGGGCGGTTAGGTGAAGCTTTCTTT.

This chain uses TRBV5-4 with TRBJ2-1; TRBD2 matches at 14 bases. The ends lost 4 bases at V and 3 bases at J; junction bases unmatched: 6. Germline V gene sequence: CDR1 SGHNT, CDR2 YYREEE (reference sequence). This CDR3 contains 17 residues. The CDR3 here is CASSPGTSGSNYNEQFF. DNA for the CDR3: TGTGCCAGCAGCCCAGGGACTAGCGGGAGCAACTACAATGAGCAGTTCTTC.

This clone was seen more than once but under ten times. The chain carries TRBV5-1 and TRBJ2-2; 12 nucleotides match TRBD2. The trim removed 4 bases at V and 5 bases at J, leaving 3 bases unmatched. CDR1 and CDR2 (germline): SGHRS, YFSETQ. The length of the CDR3 is 15 residues. CDR3 region: CASSPTSGGTGELFF. In DNA form, the CDR3 reads TGCGCCAGCAGCCCGACTAGCGGGGGAACCGGGGAGCTGTTTTTT.

This chain connects TRBV9 to TRBJ2-2; 7 bases map to TRBD2. Per the germline V gene, CDR1 is SGDLS and CDR2 is YYNGEE. The V gene end was trimmed by 3 bases and the J gene end by 5 bases; junction bases not matched to a gene: 10. The CDR3 sequence is 16 residues long. The CDR3 loop reads CASSARRETKTGELFF. CDR3 DNA: TGTGCCAGCAGCGCGAGGCGGGAGACCAAAACCGGGGAGCTGTTTTTT.

The V gene is TRBV6-6, the J gene TRBJ2-4, with D tentatively TRBD1 (6 bases). Trimming stripped 2 bases from V and 2 bases from J, with 13 bases between. The CDR3 runs 16 residues. Germline V gene data show CDR1 as MNHNY and CDR2 as SVGAGI (reference sequence). The CDR3 DNA reads TGTGCCAGCAGTTACCCACAGGGTAGACCCAAAAACATTCAGTACTTC. Its translation is CASSYPQGRPKNIQYF.

This chain uses TRBV11-3 with TRBJ2-5; possibly TRBD2 for D (5 bases). V was shortened by 6 bases and J by 5 bases, with 10 bases between the two germline ends. The CDR3 has 12 amino acids. CDR1 and CDR2 from the germline V gene are SGHNT and YENEEA. In DNA form, the CDR3 reads TGTGCCAGCAGAGACTACTTGGAGACCCAGTACTTC. This codes for CASRDYLETQYF.

V and J are TRBV7-2 and TRBJ2-2; D unresolved. CDR3 length: 15 residues. V was cut by 1 base and J by 2 bases, with 8 bases left in between. Germline assignment: CDR1 SGHTA and CDR2 FQGNSA. The CDR3 sequence: CASSLDYLNTGELFF. In DNA, the CDR3 is TGTGCCAGCAGCTTAGACTACCTAAACACCGGGGAGCTGTTTTTT. The whole variable domain, filled in from reference TRBV7-2 and TRBJ2-2, reads GAGVSQSPSNKVTEKGKDVELRCDPISGHTALYWYRQSLGQGLEFLIYFQGNSAPDKSGLPSDRFSAERTGGSVSTLTIQRTQQEDSAVYLCASSLDYLNTGELFFGEGSRLTVL.

This clone was seen a few times. V usage is TRBV27 and J usage is TRBJ1-2, with 7 bases matching TRBD1. J lost 2 bases, V lost 4 bases, and 7 bases had no gene match. CDR3 length: 15 amino acids. The V gene's germline CDR1 is MNHEY and CDR2 SMNVEV (reference sequence). The CDR3: CASSSTQGGNYGYTF. For the CDR3, the DNA is TGTGCCAGCAGTTCCACCCAGGGGGGAAACTATGGCTACACCTTC.

This clone was counted only a few times. V and J are TRBV6-5 and TRBJ2-1; 9 nucleotides match TRBD2. The V gene's germline CDR1 is MNHEY and CDR2 SVGAGI. CDR3 length: 13 residues. The trim removed 6 bases at V and 9 bases at J, leaving 6 bases unmatched. Here the CDR3 reads CASRPAGGGEQFF. Here the CDR3 DNA reads TGTGCCAGCAGGCCAGCGGGAGGCGGTGAGCAGTTCTTC.

This chain connects TRBV6-5 to TRBJ2-1; the D is unclear. The CDR3 loop spans 12 amino acids. The germline CDR1 and CDR2 sequences are MNHEY and SVGAGI. V shed 6 bases and J shed 2 bases, with 5 bases lying between them. The CDR3 protein is CASRGTYNEQFF. For the CDR3, the DNA is TGTGCCAGCAGGGGCACCTACAATGAGCAGTTCTTC.

This chain uses TRBV28 with TRBJ1-1, with D possibly being TRBD1 (5 bases). Germline V gene sequence: CDR1 MDHEN, CDR2 SYDVKM. The CDR3 extends over 13 amino acids. Between the trimmed V and J ends, which lost 3 bases and 6 bases, there was a span of 11 bases. CDR3 in amino acids: CASSLGGSPEAFF. CDR3 DNA sequence: TGTGCCAGCAGTTTGGGGGGTTCCCCTGAAGCTTTCTTT.

The chain joins TRBV29-1 to TRBJ1-1, with a weak D call TRBD1 (6 bases). Trimming pared 3 bases from V and 1 base from J, leaving 12 bases between. From germline, CDR1 is SQVTM and CDR2 ANQGSEA. The CDR3 totals 14 residues. The CDR3 is CSVDQPRGNTEAFF. In DNA form, the CDR3 reads TGCAGCGTTGATCAGCCCAGGGGGAACACTGAAGCTTTCTTT. Variable domain in full (rest from reference TRBV29-1 and TRBJ1-1): SAVISQKPSRDICQRGTSLTIQCQVDSQVTMMFWYRQQPGQSLTLIATANQGSEATYESGFVIDKFPISRPNLTFSTLTVSNMSPEDSSIYLCSVDQPRGNTEAFFGQGTRLTVV.